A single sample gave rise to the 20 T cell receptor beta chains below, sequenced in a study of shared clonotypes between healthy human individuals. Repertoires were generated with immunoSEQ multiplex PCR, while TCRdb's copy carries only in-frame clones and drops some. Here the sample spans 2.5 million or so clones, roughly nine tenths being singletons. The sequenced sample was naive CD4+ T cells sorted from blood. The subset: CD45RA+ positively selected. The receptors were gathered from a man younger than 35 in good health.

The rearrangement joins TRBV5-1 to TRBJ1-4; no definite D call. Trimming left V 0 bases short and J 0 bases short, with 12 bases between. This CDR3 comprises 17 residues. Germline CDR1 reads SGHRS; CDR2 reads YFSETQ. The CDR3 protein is CASSLAQRRATNEKLFF. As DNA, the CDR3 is TGCGCCAGCAGCTTGGCGCAGCGGAGGGCAACTAATGAAAAACTGTTTTTT.

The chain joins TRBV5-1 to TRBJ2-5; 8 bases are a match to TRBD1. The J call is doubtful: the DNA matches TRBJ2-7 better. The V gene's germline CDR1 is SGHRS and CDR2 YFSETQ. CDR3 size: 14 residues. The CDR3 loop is CASSPQGASYEQYF. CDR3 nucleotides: TGCGCCAGCAGTCCGCAGGGGGCTTCCTACGAGCAGTACTTC.

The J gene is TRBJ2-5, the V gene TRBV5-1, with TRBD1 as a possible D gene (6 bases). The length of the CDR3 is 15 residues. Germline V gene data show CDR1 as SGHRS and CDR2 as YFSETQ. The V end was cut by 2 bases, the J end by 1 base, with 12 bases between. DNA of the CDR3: TGCGCCAGCAGCTTACGCAGGGGTCTCCAAGAGACCCAGTACTTC. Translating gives CASSLRRGLQETQYF.

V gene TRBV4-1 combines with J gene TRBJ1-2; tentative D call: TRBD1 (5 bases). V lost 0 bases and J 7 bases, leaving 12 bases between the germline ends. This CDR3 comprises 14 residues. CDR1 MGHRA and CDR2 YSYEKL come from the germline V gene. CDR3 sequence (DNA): TGCGCCAGCAGCCAAGATCCTGGGGGTGGTGGCTACACCTTC. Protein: CASSQDPGGGGYTF.

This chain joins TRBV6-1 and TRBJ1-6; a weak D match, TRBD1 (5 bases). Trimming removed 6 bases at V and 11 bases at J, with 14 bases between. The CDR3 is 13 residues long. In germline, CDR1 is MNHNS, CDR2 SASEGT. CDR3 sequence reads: CASSDWGGAPLHF. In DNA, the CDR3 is TGTGCCAGCAGCGACTGGGGGGGGGCACCCCTCCACTTT.

This CDR3 reads CASTRGGREVGGELFF. The CDR3 DNA reads as TGTGCCAGCACCCGGGGTGGAAGGGAAGTTGGCGGGGAGCTGTTTTTT. V usage is TRBV11-2 and J usage is TRBJ2-2; a weak D match, TRBD2 (5 bases). The V end lost 7 bases, the J end lost 7 bases, and 22 bases lay between the germline ends. This CDR3 is built from 16 residues. Germline assignment: CDR1 SGHAT and CDR2 FQNNGV.

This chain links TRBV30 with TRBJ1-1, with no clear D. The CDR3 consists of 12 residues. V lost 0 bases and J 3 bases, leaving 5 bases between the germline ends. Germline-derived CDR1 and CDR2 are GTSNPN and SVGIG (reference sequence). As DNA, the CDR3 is TGTGCCTGGAGTGTATCGGACACTGAAGCTTTCTTT. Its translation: CAWSVSDTEAFF.

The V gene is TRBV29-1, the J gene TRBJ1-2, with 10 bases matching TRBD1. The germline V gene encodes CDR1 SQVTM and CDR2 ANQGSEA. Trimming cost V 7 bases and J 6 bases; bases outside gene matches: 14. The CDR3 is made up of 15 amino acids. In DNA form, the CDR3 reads TGCAGCGCAGGGACAGGGGAGATATCGGGGGATGGCTACACCTTC. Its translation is CSAGTGEISGDGYTF.

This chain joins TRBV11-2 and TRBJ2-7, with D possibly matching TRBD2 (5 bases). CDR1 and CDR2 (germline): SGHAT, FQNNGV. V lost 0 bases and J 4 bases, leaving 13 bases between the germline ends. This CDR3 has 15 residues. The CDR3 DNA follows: TGTGCCAGCAGCTTAGAGGCGGGCCTCGGGTACGAGCAGTACTTC. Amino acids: CASSLEAGLGYEQYF.

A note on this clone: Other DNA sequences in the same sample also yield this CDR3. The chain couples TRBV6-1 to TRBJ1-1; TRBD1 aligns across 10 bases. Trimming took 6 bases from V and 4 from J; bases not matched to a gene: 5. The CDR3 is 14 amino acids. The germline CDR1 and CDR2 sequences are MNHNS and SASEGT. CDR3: CASRGQGGGTEAFF. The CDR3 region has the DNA TGTGCCAGCAGAGGACAGGGGGGAGGCACTGAAGCTTTCTTT.

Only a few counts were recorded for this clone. The DNA for the CDR3 is TGTGCCAGCCTTGGACCAGGGCGAGTGAACACTGAAGCTTTCTTT. Translation: CASLGPGRVNTEAFF. The chain couples TRBV2 to TRBJ1-1; D may be TRBD1 (5 bases). The CDR3 contains 15 residues. Germline V lookup: CDR1 SNHLY, CDR2 FYNNEI. V dropped 8 bases and J dropped 0 bases, with 16 bases sitting between them.

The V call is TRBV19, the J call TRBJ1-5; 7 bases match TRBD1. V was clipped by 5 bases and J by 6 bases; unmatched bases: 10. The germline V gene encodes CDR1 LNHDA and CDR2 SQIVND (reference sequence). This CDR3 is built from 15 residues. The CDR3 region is CASSARQGQAQPQHF. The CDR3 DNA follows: TGTGCCAGTAGTGCTCGACAGGGTCAGGCTCAGCCCCAGCATTTT.

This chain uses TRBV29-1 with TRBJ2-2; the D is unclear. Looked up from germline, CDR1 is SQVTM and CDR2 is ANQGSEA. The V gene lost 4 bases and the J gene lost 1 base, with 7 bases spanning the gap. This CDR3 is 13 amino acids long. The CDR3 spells CSVGRGNTGELFF. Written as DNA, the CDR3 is TGCAGCGTTGGGAGAGGGAACACCGGGGAGCTGTTTTTT.

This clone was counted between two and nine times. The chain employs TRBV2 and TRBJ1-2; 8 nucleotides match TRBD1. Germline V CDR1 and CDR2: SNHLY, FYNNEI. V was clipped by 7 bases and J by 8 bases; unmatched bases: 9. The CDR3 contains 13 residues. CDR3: CASIWDRTGGYTF. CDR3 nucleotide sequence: TGTGCCAGCATATGGGACAGGACGGGAGGCTACACCTTC.

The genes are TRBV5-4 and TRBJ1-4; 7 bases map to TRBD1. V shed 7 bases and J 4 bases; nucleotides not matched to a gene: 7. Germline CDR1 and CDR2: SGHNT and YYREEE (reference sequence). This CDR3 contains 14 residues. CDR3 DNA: TGTGCCAGCGGAACGGGACAGATTAATGAAAAACTGTTTTTT. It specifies CASGTGQINEKLFF.

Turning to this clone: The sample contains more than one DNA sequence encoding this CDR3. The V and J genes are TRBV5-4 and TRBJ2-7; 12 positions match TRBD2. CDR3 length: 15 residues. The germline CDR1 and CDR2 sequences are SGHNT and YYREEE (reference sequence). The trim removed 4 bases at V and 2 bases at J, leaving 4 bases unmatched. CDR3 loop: CASSLGLAGPYEQYF. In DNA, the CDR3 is TGTGCCAGCAGCCTGGGACTAGCGGGCCCCTACGAGCAGTACTTC. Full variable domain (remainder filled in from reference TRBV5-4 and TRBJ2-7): ETGVTQSPTHLIKTRGQQVTLRCSSQSGHNTVSWYQQALGQGPQFIFQYYREEENGRGNFPPRFSGLQFPNYSSELNVNALELDDSALYLCASSLGLAGPYEQYFGPGTRLTVT.

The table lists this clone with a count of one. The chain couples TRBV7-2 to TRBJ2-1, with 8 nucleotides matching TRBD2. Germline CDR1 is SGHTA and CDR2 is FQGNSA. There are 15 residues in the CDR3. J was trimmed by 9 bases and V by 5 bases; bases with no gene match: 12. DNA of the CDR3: TGTGCCAGCAGCCTAGACTGGACTAGCCACGGTGAGCAGTTCTTC. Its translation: CASSLDWTSHGEQFF.

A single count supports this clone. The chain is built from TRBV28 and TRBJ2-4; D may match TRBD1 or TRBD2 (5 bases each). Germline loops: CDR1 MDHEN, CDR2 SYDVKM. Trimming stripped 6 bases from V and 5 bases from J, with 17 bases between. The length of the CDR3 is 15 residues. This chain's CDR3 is CASRSRGLGENIQYF. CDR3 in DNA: TGTGCCAGCAGGAGCCGGGGCCTAGGTGAAAACATTCAGTACTTC.

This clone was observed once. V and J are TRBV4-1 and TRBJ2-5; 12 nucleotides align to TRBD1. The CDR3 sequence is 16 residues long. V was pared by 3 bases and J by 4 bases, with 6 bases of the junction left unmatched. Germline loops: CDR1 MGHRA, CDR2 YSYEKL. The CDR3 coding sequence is TGCGCCAGCAGCCAGGGGACAGGGGGCTATATAGAGACCCAGTACTTC. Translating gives CASSQGTGGYIETQYF.

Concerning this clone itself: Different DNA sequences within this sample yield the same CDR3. CDR3 residues: CASSRTSGNYEQYF. CDR3 in DNA: TGTGCCAGCAGCAGGACTAGCGGGAATTACGAGCAGTACTTC. The J gene is TRBJ2-7, the V gene TRBV11-2; TRBD2 agrees at 12 bases. With V trimmed by 5 bases and J by 4 bases, 3 bases remained unmatched. The CDR3 is made up of 14 amino acids. The germline gives CDR1 SGHAT, CDR2 FQNNGV.